Presented here are 25 T cell receptor beta chains from one specimen sequenced in a study of post-analysis software for immune sequencing data. Carried by the TCR beta cDNA libraries were unique molecular identifiers. Each CDR3 protein is one row after TCRdb ran MiXCR on the PCR reads. The sample records 450,000 to 700,000 distinct CDR3 sequences, 44% being singletons. Study-wide findings and caveats: Roughly five TRBV segments appeared more often in patients than in controls, and TRBV5-6, TRBV5-1 and TRBV20-1 were among these.

No antigen is known for these receptors. The sequencing sample was made of blood. All receptors come from a girl aged 10-17 years with multiple sclerosis.

This chain uses TRBV29-1 with TRBJ2-7, with 10 positions matching TRBD2. V lost 2 bases, J lost 3 bases, and 7 bases stayed unmatched. Germline values: CDR1 SQVTM, CDR2 ANQGSEA. The CDR3 has 15 residues. CDR3 nucleotide sequence: TGCAGCGTTGAAAACCCAACTAGCGGGGTCTACGAGCAGTACTTC. Protein product: CSVENPTSGVYEQYF.

The chain carries TRBV7-2 and TRBJ1-2; possibly TRBD1 for D (5 bases). Germline V gene data show CDR1 as SGHTA and CDR2 as FQGNSA. This CDR3 has 14 amino acids. V was shortened by 5 bases and J by 6 bases, with 16 bases between the two germline ends. The CDR3 DNA is TGTGCCAGCAGCACTACCGGCGGGGGGAATGGCTACACCTTC. Translating gives CASSTTGGGNGYTF.

This sequence joins TRBV7-2 and TRBJ2-1; maybe TRBD2 (6 bases). The closer fit of TRBJ2-7 to the DNA end suggests the J call may be wrong. Germline V gives CDR1 SGHTA, CDR2 FQGNSA. The CDR3 runs to 12 residues. The CDR3 protein is CASSSSGGEQYF. The CDR3, as DNA: TGTGCCAGCAGCTCCTCCGGGGGCGAGCAGTACTTC.

The gene calls are TRBV12-5 and TRBJ1-5; TRBD1 matches at 9 bases. CDR1 is LGHNT, CDR2 FRNRAP, per germline. The CDR3 is 16 amino acids. Unmatched junction bases numbered 9, after V lost 6 bases and J lost 3 bases. The CDR3 nucleotides read TGTGCTAGTGGCCCCGAGACAGGGGGAGACAATCAGCCCCAGCATTTT. Amino acid sequence: CASGPETGGDNQPQHF.

The chain employs TRBV20-1 and TRBJ2-3; 10 bases fit TRBD2. The length of the CDR3 is 14 residues. Germline CDR1 DFQATT, CDR2 SNEGSKA (reference sequence). V dropped 6 bases and J dropped 2; count of bases not matched to a gene: 5. The CDR3 reads CSAKLAGNTDTQYF. CDR3 coding DNA: TGCAGTGCCAAACTAGCGGGGAACACAGATACGCAGTATTTT.

CDR3 residues: CASRDRGARFANTEAFF. The CDR3 bases are TGTGCCAGCAGGGACAGGGGAGCGAGGTTCGCGAACACTGAAGCTTTCTTT. The chain uses TRBV12-3 or TRBV12-4 and TRBJ1-1, with 9 bases that match TRBD1. With 6 bases clipped from V and 1 base from J, the junction kept 12 bases outside the gene matches. The CDR3 has 17 amino acids.

This clonotype was seen a handful of times. This chain connects TRBV6-5 to TRBJ2-1; D possibly uses TRBD1 or TRBD2 (5 bases each). The germline V gene encodes CDR1 MNHEY and CDR2 SVGAGI. The CDR3 has 12 residues. Trimming shortened V by 8 bases and J by 5 bases, and 10 bases separated the two germline ends. The DNA for the CDR3 is TGTGCCAGCTGGACGGGACACAATGAGCAGTTCTTC. It encodes CASWTGHNEQFF.

This clonotype was seen a few times. The CDR3 here is CASSPKAGVAEAFF. In DNA form, the CDR3 reads TGTGCCAGCAGCCCCAAAGCAGGGGTGGCTGAAGCTTTCTTT. The V call is TRBV7-9, the J call TRBJ1-1; a weak D match, TRBD1 (6 bases). The germline CDR1 and CDR2 sequences are SEHNR and FQNEAQ (reference sequence). The CDR3 extends over 14 amino acids. V lost 5 bases, J lost 6 bases, and 16 bases lay in between. Based on the CDR3 plus reference TRBV7-9 and TRBJ1-1, the full variable domain is DTGVSQNPRHKITKRGQNVTFRCDPISEHNRLYWYRQTLGQGPEFLTYFQNEAQLEKSRLLSDRFSAERPKGSFSTLEIQRTEQGDSAMYLCASSPKAGVAEAFFGQGTRLTVV.

In its sample, this clonotype was seen a few times. The genes are TRBV29-1 and TRBJ2-1, with a weak D call TRBD2 (5 bases). Germline V CDR1 and CDR2: SQVTM, ANQGSEA. The ends were cut back, 6 bases at V and 0 bases at J, with 15 bases in the middle. The CDR3 totals 15 residues. The CDR3 region has the DNA TGCAGCGTCGGATCTCGAGAGGGCTCCTACAATGAGCAGTTCTTC. It specifies CSVGSREGSYNEQFF.

The chain carries TRBV2 and TRBJ2-3; D gene ambiguous. CDR1 and CDR2 (germline): SNHLY, FYNNEI. This CDR3 contains 11 residues. Trimming took 4 bases from V and 11 from J, leaving 10 bases between them. The CDR3 DNA reads as TGTGCCAGCAGTGCGGTTTGGGGGCAGTATTTT. Protein: CASSAVWGQYF.

The gene calls are TRBV6-5 and TRBJ2-1, with TRBD2 matching 11 bases. The CDR3 totals 17 residues. V was clipped by 2 bases and J by 2 bases; unmatched bases: 5. Per germline, CDR1 MNHEY and CDR2 SVGAGI. Here the CDR3 reads CASSYLAGGSPYNEQFF. The CDR3 DNA reads TGTGCCAGCAGTTACCTAGCGGGGGGCTCCCCCTACAATGAGCAGTTCTTC.

This sequence joins TRBV5-1 and TRBJ1-2; no firm D call. The V gene's germline CDR1 is SGHRS and CDR2 YFSETQ. This CDR3 has 13 residues. V lost 0 bases and J 4 bases, leaving 7 bases between the germline ends. The CDR3 spells CASSLAEIYGYTF. CDR3 sequence (DNA): TGCGCCAGCAGCTTGGCAGAGATCTATGGCTACACCTTC.

The chain uses TRBV10-3 and TRBJ1-2; TRBD1 might be the D (6 bases). There are 15 residues in the CDR3. The V and J ends lost 0 bases and 0 bases respectively, with 8 bases between them. Looked up from germline, CDR1 is ENHRY and CDR2 is SYGVKD. The CDR3 sequence is CAISESGAANYGYTF. The CDR3 bases are TGTGCCATCAGTGAGTCGGGGGCGGCTAACTATGGCTACACCTTC.

There are a few counts of this clonotype. CDR3 sequence (DNA): TGTGCCATCAGTGAAGGGTATAGCAATCAGCCCCAGCATTTT. Translation gives CAISEGYSNQPQHF. J is TRBJ1-5 and V is TRBV10-3; D unresolved. The CDR3 covers 14 residues. Trimming cost V 3 bases and J 0 bases, with 6 bases left between them. Germline V gene sequence: CDR1 ENHRY, CDR2 SYGVKD.

The J gene is TRBJ2-4, the V gene TRBV12-3 or TRBV12-4, with D possibly TRBD1 on 5 matching bases. Judging by the DNA end, TRBJ2-7 fits better; the J call may be wrong. CDR3 length equals 13 residues. The CDR3, as DNA: TGTGCCAGCAGTTTTATGGACAACTACGAGCAGTACTTC. It specifies CASSFMDNYEQYF.

Only a few counts were recorded for this clonotype. The chain employs TRBV7-2 and TRBJ2-5; tentatively, D is TRBD1 (6 bases). Germline CDR1 SGHTA, CDR2 FQGNSA. V was shortened by 0 bases and J by 4 bases, with 15 bases between the two germline ends. The CDR3 sequence is 16 residues long. The CDR3 sequence is CASSLARRTVLETQYF. CDR3 coding DNA: TGTGCCAGCAGCTTAGCCCGGAGGACAGTCCTAGAGACCCAGTACTTC.

This chain connects TRBV6-5 to TRBJ1-1, with TRBD1 matching over 10 bases. The germline V gene encodes CDR1 MNHEY and CDR2 SVGAGI. CDR3 length: 14 amino acids. J lost 3 bases, V lost 6 bases, and 4 bases had no gene match. In DNA, the CDR3 is TGTGCCAGCAGGGGACAGGGGACGCACACTGAAGCTTTCTTT. Translating gives CASRGQGTHTEAFF.

This chain links TRBV4-1 with TRBJ2-1; 8 nucleotides line up with TRBD1. The CDR3 loop spans 18 amino acids. The trim removed 0 bases at V and 3 bases at J, leaving 10 bases unmatched. Germline V gene data show CDR1 as MGHRA and CDR2 as YSYEKL. CDR3 coding DNA: TGCGCCAGCAGCCAAGAAAAACTAAGGACAGGGAGCTACAATGAGCAGTTCTTC. It specifies CASSQEKLRTGSYNEQFF.

The chain links TRBV7-8 to TRBJ1-1; TRBD1 is a possible D gene (6 bases). The CDR3 runs to 14 residues. V shed 4 bases and J shed 1 base, with 10 bases lying between them. Germline-derived CDR1 and CDR2 are SGHVS and FQNEAQ. The CDR3 region is CASSSPGANTEAFF. The CDR3 region has the DNA TGTGCCAGCAGCTCCCCGGGGGCGAACACTGAAGCTTTCTTT.

The chain uses TRBV5-5 and TRBJ2-7; the D is unclear. The CDR3 consists of 17 residues. Between the trimmed V and J ends, which lost 4 bases and 2 bases, there was a span of 22 bases. In germline, CDR1 is SGHKS, CDR2 YYEKEE (reference sequence). CDR3 coding DNA: TGTGCCAGCAGCCTACCAAATCTCCGGACGGATACCTACGAGCAGTACTTC. Encoded protein: CASSLPNLRTDTYEQYF. Full variable domain (rest looked up from reference TRBV5-5 and TRBJ2-7): DAGVTQSPTHLIKTRGQQVTLRCSPISGHKSVSWYQQVLGQGPQFIFQYYEKEERGRGNFPDRFSARQFPNYSSELNVNALLLGDSALYLCASSLPNLRTDTYEQYFGPGTRLTVT.

This clonotype has just a few counts. Here the CDR3 reads CSASKPGGAGGYTF. CDR3 DNA sequence: TGCAGTGCTAGCAAGCCAGGGGGCGCCGGCGGCTACACCTTC. The rearrangement joins TRBV20-1 to TRBJ1-2; TRBD1 agrees at 8 bases. The CDR3 is 14 amino acids. Per germline, CDR1 DFQATT and CDR2 SNEGSKA (reference sequence). With 3 bases clipped from V and 8 bases from J, the junction kept 11 bases outside the gene matches.

This clonotype was detected a few times. The V call is TRBV13, the J call TRBJ1-2; D is possibly TRBD1 (5 bases). CDR1 and CDR2 from the germline V gene are PRHDT and FYEKMQ (reference sequence). There are 14 residues in the CDR3. V lost 4 bases and J lost 0, with 9 bases in between. Here the CDR3 reads CASSSGGANYGYTF. CDR3 nucleotides: TGTGCCAGCAGCTCCGGGGGGGCTAACTATGGCTACACCTTC.

The chain has TRBV5-1 and TRBJ2-1, with D possibly matching TRBD1 (5 bases). Germline-derived CDR1 and CDR2 are SGHRS and YFSETQ. The germline V and J ends were trimmed by 1 base and 7 bases, with 15 bases remaining between them. This CDR3 spans 15 amino acids. The CDR3 DNA is TGCGCCAGCAGCTTGCGGCAGGGTCGACGGAATGAGCAGTTCTTC. Its protein is CASSLRQGRRNEQFF.

This chain connects TRBV7-6 to TRBJ2-3; maybe TRBD2 (6 bases). There are 16 residues in the CDR3. Per the germline V gene, CDR1 is SGHVS and CDR2 is FNYEAQ. V was pared by 5 bases and J by 2 bases, with 17 bases between. CDR3 bases: TGTGCCAGCAGCCCCCGCGTCGGGGGACCCACAGATACGCAGTATTTT. It codes for CASSPRVGGPTDTQYF.

As for this clonotype: The junction differs from germline at one of its ends, possibly a read error. The V call is TRBV7-7, the J call TRBJ2-1, with D tentatively TRBD2 (6 bases). Germline V CDR1 and CDR2: SSHAT, FNYEAQ (reference sequence). This CDR3 spans 16 amino acids. The CDR3 nucleotides are TGTGCTAGCAGCTTAGAGCAGGGCGGGGAAGGGAGTGAGCAGTTCTTC. Its translation: CASSLEQGGEGSEQFF. The full variable domain, in which reference TRBV7-7 and TRBJ2-1 provide the parts outside the CDR3, is GAGVSQSPRYKVTKRGQDVTLRCDPISSHATLYWYQQALGQGPEFLTYFNYEAQPDKSGLPSDRFSAERPEGSISTLTIQRTEQRDSAMYRCASSLEQGGEGSEQFFGPGTRLTVL.